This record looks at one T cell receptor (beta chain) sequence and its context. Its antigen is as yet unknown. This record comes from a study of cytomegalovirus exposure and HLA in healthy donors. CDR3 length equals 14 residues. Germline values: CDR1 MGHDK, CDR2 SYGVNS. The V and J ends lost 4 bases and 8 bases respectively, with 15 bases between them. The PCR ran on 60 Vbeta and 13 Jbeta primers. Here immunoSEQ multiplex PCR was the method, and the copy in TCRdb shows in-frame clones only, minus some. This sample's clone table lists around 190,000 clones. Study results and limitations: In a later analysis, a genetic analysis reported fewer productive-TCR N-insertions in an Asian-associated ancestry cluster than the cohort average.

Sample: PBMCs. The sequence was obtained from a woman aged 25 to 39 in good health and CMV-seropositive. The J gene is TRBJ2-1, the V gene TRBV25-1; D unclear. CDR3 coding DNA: TGTGCCAGCAGTGCATATAGTCTGAGCGATGAGCAGTTCTTC. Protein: CASSAYSLSDEQFF.